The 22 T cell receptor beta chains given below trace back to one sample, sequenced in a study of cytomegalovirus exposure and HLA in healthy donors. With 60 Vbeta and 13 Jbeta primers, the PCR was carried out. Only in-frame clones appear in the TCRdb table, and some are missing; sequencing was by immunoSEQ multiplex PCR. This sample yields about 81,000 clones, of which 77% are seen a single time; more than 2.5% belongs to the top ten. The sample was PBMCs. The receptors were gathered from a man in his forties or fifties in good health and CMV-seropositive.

The DNA of the CDR3 is TGTGCCAGCAGCCCCGGACAGGGGTTAGGCTACACCTTC. Translated: CASSPGQGLGYTF. This chain links TRBV7-3 with TRBJ1-2; 9 nucleotides line up with TRBD1. V shed 5 bases and J 8 bases; nucleotides not matched to a gene: 6. Germline V gene data show CDR1 as SGHTA and CDR2 as FQGTGA. The CDR3 length is 13 residues.

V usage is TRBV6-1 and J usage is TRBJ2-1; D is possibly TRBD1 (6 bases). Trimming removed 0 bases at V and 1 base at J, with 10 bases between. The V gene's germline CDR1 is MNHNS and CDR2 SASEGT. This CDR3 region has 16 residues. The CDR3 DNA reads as TGTGCCAGCAGTGAAGCGGAGGACAGATCCTACAATGAGCAGTTCTTC. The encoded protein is CASSEAEDRSYNEQFF.

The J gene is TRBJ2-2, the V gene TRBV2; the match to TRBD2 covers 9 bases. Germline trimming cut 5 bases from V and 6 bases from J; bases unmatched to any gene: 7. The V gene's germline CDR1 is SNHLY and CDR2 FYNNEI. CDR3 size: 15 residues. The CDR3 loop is CASSSGTSSAGELFF. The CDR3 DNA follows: TGTGCCAGCAGTTCCGGGACTAGCTCGGCCGGGGAGCTGTTTTTT. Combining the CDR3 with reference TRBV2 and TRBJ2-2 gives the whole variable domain EPEVTQTPSHQVTQMGQEVILRCVPISNHLYFYWYRQILGQKVEFLVSFYNNEISEKSEIFDDQFSVERPDGSNFTLKIRSTKLEDSAMYFCASSSGTSSAGELFFGEGSRLTVL.

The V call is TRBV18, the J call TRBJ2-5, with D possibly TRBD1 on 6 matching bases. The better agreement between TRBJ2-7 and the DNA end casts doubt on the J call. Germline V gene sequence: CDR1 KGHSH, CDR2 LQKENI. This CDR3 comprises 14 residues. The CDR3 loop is CASSPRDTSYEQYF. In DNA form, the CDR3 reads TGTGCCAGCTCACCACGGGACACATCCTACGAGCAGTACTTC.

The CDR3, as DNA: TGCGCCAGCAGCTTGTCCCCCCCCGGGACAGGGTCCTACGAGCAGTACTTC. This codes for CASSLSPPGTGSYEQYF. The chain combines TRBV5-1 with TRBJ2-7; TRBD1 matches at 9 bases. V lost 1 base to trimming and J lost 1 base; unmatched junction nucleotides: 9. This CDR3 comprises 17 residues. The germline V gene has CDR1 SGHRS and CDR2 YFSETQ.

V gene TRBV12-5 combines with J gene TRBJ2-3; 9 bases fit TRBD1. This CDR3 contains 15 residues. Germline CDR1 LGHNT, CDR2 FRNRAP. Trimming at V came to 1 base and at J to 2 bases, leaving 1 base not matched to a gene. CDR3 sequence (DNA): TGTGCTAGTGGTTTGGGGACAGGGGACACAGATACGCAGTATTTT. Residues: CASGLGTGDTDTQYF.

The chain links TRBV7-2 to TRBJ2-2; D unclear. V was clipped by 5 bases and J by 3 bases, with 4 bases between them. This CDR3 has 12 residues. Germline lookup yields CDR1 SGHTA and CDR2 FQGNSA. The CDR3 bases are TGTGCCAGCAGCACACACACCGGGGAGCTGTTTTTT. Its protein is CASSTHTGELFF.

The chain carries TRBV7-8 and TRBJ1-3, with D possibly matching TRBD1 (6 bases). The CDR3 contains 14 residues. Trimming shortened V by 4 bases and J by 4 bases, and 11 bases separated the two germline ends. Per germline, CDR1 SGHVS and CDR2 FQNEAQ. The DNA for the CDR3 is TGTGCCAGCAGCTCGGACAGCTCGGGAAACACCATATATTTT. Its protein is CASSSDSSGNTIYF.

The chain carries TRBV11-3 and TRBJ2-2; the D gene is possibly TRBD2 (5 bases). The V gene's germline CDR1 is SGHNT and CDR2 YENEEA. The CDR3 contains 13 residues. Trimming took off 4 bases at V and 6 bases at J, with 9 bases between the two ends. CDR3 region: CASSSPEAGELFF. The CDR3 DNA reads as TGTGCCAGCAGCTCGCCGGAGGCCGGGGAGCTGTTTTTT.

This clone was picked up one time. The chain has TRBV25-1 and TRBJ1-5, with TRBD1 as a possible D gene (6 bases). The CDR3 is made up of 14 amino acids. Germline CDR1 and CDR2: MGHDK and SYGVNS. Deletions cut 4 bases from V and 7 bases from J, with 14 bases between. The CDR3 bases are TGTGCCAGCAGTGCTTACGGGCAGGGGCAGCCCCAGCATTTT. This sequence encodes CASSAYGQGQPQHF.

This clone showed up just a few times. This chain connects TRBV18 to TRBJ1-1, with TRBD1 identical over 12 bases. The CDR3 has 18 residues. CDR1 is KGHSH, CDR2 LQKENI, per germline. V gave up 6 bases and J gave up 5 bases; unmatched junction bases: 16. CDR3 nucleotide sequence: TGTGCCAGCTCGCCGACCGGGACAGGGGGCTTGGAGGGGACTGAAGCTTTCTTT. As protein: CASSPTGTGGLEGTEAFF.

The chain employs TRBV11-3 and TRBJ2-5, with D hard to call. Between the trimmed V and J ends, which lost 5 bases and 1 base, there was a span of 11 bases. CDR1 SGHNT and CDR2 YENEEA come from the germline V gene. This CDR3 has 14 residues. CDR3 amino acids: CASSPPEVQETQYF. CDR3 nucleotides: TGTGCCAGCAGCCCACCAGAGGTCCAAGAGACCCAGTACTTC.

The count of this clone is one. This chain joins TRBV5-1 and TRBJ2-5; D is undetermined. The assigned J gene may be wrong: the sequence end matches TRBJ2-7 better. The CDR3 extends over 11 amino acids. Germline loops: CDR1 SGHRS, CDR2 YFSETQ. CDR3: CASSWADEQYF. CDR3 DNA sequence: TGCGCCAGCAGCTGGGCAGACGAGCAGTACTTC.

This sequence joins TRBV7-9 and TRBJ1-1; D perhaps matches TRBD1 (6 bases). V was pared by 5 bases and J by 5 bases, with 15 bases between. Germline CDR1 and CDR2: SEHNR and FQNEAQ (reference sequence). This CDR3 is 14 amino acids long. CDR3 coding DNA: TGTGCCAGCAGCATCCGGGACATGGGGACTGAAGCTTTCTTT. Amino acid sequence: CASSIRDMGTEAFF.

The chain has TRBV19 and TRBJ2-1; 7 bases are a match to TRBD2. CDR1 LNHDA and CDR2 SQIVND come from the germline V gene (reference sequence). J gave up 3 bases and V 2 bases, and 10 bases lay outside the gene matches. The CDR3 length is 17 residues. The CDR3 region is CASSIWTRGKFYNEQFF. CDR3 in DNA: TGTGCCAGTAGTATATGGACTAGAGGGAAGTTCTACAATGAGCAGTTCTTC.

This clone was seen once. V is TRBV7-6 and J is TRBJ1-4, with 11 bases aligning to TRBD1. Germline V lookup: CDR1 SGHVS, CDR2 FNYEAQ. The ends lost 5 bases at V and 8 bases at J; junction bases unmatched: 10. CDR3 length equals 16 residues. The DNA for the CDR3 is TGTGCCAGCAGCCCTGGACAGGGGGCGCCAAAAGAAAAACTGTTTTTT. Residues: CASSPGQGAPKEKLFF.

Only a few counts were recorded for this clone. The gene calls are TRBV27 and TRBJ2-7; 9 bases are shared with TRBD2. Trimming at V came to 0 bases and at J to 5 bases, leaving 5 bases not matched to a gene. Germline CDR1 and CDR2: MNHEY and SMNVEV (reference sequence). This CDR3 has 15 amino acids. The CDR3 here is CASSLSGLAGNEQYF. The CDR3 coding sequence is TGTGCCAGCAGTTTATCAGGCCTAGCGGGAAACGAGCAGTACTTC.

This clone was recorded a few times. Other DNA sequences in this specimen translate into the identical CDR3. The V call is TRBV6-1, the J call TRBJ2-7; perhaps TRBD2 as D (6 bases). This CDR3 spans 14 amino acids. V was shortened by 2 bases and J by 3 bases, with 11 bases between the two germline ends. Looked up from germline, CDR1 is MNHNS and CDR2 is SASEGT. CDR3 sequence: CASSESTSLYEQYF. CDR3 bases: TGTGCCAGCAGTGAATCGACTAGTCTCTACGAGCAGTACTTC.

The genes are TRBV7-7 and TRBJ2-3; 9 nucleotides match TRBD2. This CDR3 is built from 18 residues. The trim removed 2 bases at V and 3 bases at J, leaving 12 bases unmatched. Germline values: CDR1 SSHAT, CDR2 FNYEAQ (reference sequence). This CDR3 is CASSLSGRAGGETDTQYF. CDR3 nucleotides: TGTGCCAGCAGCTTATCGGGCCGAGCGGGAGGAGAGACAGATACGCAGTATTTT.

The CDR3 is CATSRDMEQGHEQFF. The CDR3 nucleotides read TGTGCCACCAGCAGAGATATGGAACAGGGACATGAGCAGTTCTTC. The chain is built from TRBV15 and TRBJ2-1, with D possibly TRBD1 on 6 matching bases. The CDR3 runs 15 residues. The germline V gene has CDR1 LNHNV and CDR2 YYDKDF (reference sequence). The V and J ends lost 0 bases and 8 bases respectively, with 14 bases between them.

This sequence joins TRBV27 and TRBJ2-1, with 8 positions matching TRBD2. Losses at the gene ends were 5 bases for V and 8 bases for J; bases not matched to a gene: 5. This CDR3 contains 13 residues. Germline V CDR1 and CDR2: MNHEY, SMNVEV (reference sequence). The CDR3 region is CASSRTSLDEQFF. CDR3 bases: TGTGCCAGCAGTCGGACTAGCCTGGATGAGCAGTTCTTC.

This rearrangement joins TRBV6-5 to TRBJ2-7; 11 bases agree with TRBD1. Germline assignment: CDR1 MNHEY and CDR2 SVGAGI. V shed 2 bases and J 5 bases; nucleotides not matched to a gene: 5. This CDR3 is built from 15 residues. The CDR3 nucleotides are TGTGCCAGCAGTTACCCGGGACAGGGGGTCCACGAGCAGTACTTC. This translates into CASSYPGQGVHEQYF.